This TCR beta chain appears in the sequencing data of a study of regulatory T cells in long-lasting Graves disease. Across the whole study: Persistent cases took antithyroid drugs over 5 years and stayed TSH receptor antibody positive.

Findings and limits, study-wide: Among persistent patients, a larger number of public clonotypes were shared (around 2,700) than among newly diagnosed patients (under 1,000). Persistent cases of Graves' showed reduced TCR diversity relative to newly diagnosed patients.

Many counts were recorded for this clonotype. The antigen is undetermined. At one end the junction does not follow the germline gene, possibly because of a read error. There are 15 residues in the CDR3. CDR1 and CDR2 from the germline V gene are LNHNV and YYDKDF (reference sequence). To make TCR beta libraries, researchers used iRepertoire HTBI primers and Arm-PCR of CDR3 regions. TCRdb re-analysed the multiplex PCR reads in MiXCR, keeping a single row per CDR3 protein. The sample includes fewer than 450,000 distinct CDR3 sequences, less than 25% of them seen just once. This sample's time point: persistent/refractory GD, antithyroid drugs over 5 years with positive TRAb. RNA isolated from PBMCs was used to make the TCR library. EDTA tubes collected around 8.7 milliliters of peripheral blood.

This sample comprised peripheral blood mononuclear cells (PBMCs), obtained when the disease was refractory, from a patient treated with antithyroid drugs. The source of this sequence is a female donor with Graves disease. V is TRBV15 and J is TRBJ1-1; D is undetermined. CDR3 in amino acids: CATSRNNLGNAEAFF. Here the CDR3 DNA reads TGTGCCACCAGCAGAAATAACCTGGGGAACGCTGAAGCTTTCTTT.